The clone carrying this TCR beta chain is a singleton in its sample. The antigen is not known. One end of the junction does not line up with germline, which may come from a read error. This sample's RNA came from whole unsorted tissue. This record belongs to a study of tumor and adjacent non-tumor tissue in lung cancer. Study in general: Patients were aged about 31 to 85, 9 to 10 men and roughly 5 women, stage I to III.

This CDR3 has 13 amino acids. Per germline, CDR1 MNHEY and CDR2 SVGEGT. Study outcomes and limitations: Top 100 clones took a larger repertoire share in normal lung.

Three rounds of nested PCR, following a modified ARM-PCR protocol, produced the TCRbeta library. A single record per CDR3 protein comes from TCRdb applying MiXCR to the multiplex PCR reads. The sample consists of 220,000 or so distinct CDR3 sequences, about two thirds of them appearing once. Input material: lung tumor tissue. This sequence originates from a man in his fifties or sixties with non-small cell lung cancer. The chain joins TRBV6-2 or TRBV6-3 to TRBJ1-5; D is ambiguous. In DNA, the CDR3 is TGTGCCAGCAGCCCTTCGGCGGCTCAGTCCCAGCATTTT. Translating gives CASSPSAAQSQHF.